This T cell receptor (beta chain) was captured in a study of blood T cell repertoires in COVID-19. Study background: Samples of COVID-19 (acute and convalescent) were obtained from the United States, Italy and Spain.

Here immunoSEQ multiplex PCR was the method, and the copy in TCRdb shows in-frame clones only, minus some. Of 150,000 to 200,000 clones in the sample, 80% to 90% were seen once. The sequence was collected from a man aged 60-69 years with acute or convalescent COVID-19. The sequencing input was peripheral blood.

Here the CDR3 reads CASSFRQGGTDTQYF. In nucleotides, the CDR3 is TGTGCCAGCAGCTTTCGGCAGGGGGGAACAGATACGCAGTATTTT. The chain recombines TRBV5-5 with TRBJ2-3; possibly TRBD1 for D (7 bases). The CDR3 has 15 amino acids. Germline V gene data show CDR1 as SGHKS and CDR2 as YYEKEE (reference sequence). V was cut by 2 bases and J by 3 bases, with 13 bases left in between.